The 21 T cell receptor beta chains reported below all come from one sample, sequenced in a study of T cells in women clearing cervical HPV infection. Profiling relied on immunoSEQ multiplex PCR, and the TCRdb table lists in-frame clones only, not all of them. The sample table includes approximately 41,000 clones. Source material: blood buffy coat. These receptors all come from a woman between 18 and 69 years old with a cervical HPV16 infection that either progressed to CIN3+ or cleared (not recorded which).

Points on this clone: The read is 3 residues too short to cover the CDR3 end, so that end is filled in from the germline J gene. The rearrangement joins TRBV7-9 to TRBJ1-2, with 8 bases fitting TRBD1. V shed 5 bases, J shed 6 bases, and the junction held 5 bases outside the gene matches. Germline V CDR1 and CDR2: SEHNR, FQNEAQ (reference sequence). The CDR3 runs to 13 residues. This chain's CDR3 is CASSTQGADGYTF. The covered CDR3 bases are TGTGCCAGCAGCACGCAGGGGGCTGATGGC.

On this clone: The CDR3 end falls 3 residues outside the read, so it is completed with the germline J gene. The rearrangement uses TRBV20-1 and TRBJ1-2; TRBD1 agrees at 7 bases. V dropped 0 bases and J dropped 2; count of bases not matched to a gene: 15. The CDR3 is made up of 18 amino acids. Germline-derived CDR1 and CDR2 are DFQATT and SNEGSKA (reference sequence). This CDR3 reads CSARDQGGGGIANYGYTF. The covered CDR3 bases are TGCAGTGCTAGAGACCAAGGGGGAGGGGGCATAGCGAACTATGGC.

CDR3 DNA (partial): TGCGCCAGCAGCTTGGGGCCAGAAGCGGGTCAGCCC. This codes for CASSLGPEAGQP. The full CDR3 protein reads CASSLGPEAGQPQHF. The chain links TRBV5-1 to TRBJ1-5; no clear D. The read ends 3 residues early relative to the CDR3; the germline J gene fills the gap. This CDR3 region has 15 residues. V was pared by 0 bases and J by 6 bases, with 13 bases between. Germline V gives CDR1 SGHRS, CDR2 YFSETQ.

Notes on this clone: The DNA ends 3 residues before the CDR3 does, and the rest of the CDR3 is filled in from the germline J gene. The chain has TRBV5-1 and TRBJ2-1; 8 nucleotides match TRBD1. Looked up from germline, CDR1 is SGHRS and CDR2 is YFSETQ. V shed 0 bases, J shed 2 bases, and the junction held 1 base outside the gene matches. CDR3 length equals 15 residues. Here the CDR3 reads CASSLETGAYNEQFF. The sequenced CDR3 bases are TGCGCCAGCAGCTTGGAGACAGGGGCCTACAATGAG.

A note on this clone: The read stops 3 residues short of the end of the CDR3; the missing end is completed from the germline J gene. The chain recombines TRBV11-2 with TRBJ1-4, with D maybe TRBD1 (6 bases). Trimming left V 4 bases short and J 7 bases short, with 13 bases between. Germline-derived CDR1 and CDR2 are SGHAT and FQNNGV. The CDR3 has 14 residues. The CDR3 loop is CASSSPGVVEKLFF. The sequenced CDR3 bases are TGTGCCAGCAGCTCCCCAGGGGTGGTTGAAAAA.

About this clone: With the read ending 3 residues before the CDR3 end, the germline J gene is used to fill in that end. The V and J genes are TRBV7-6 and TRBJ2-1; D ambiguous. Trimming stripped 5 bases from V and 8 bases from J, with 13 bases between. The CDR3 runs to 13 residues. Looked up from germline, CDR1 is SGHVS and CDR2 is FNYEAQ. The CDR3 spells CASSRSPEHEQFF. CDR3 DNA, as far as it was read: TGTGCCAGCAGCAGATCGCCCGAGCATGAG.

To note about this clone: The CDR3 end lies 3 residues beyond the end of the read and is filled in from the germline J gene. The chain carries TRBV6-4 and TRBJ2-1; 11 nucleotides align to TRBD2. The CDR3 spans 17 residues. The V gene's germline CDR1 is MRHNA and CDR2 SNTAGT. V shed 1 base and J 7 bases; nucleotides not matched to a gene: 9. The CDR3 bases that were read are TGTGCCAGCAGTGACTTCGGTAGCGGGAGGGCCCCGAATGAG. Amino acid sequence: CASSDFGSGRAPNE. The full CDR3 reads CASSDFGSGRAPNEQFF.

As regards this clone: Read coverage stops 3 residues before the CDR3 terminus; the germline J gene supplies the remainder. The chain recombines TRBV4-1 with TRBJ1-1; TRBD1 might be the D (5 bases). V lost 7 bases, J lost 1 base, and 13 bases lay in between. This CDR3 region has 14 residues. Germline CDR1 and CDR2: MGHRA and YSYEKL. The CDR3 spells CASTLGQTNTEAFF. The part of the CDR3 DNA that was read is TGCGCCAGCACCCTGGGGCAGACGAACACTGAA.

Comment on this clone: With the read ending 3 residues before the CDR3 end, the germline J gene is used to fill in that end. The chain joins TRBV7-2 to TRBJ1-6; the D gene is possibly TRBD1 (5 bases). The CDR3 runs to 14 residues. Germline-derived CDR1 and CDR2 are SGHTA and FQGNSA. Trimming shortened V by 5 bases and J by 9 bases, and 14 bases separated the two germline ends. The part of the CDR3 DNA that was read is TGTGCCAGCAGCCAGGGAGGGGTGGCTTCACCC. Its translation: CASSQGGVASP. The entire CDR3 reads CASSQGGVASPLHF.

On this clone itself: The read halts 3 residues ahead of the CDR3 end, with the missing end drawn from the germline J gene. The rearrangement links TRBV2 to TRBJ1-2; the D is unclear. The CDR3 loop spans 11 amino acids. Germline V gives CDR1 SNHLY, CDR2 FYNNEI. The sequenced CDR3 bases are TGTGCCAGCAGCTCCGTAGCCGGC. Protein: CASSSVAG. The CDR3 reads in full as CASSSVAGYTF.

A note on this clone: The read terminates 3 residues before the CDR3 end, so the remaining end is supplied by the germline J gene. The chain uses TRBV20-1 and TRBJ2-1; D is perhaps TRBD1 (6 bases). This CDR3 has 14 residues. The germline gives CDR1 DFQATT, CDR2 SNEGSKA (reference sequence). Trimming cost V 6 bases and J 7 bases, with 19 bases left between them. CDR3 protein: CSADDMTGSNEQFF. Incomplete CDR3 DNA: TGCAGTGCGGACGATATGACAGGCTCTAATGAG.

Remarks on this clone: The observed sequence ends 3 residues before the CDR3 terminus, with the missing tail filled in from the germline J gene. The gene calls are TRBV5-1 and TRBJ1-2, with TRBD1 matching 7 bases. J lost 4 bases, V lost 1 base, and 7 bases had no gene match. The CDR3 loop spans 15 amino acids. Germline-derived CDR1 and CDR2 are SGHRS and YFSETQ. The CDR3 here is CASSLTGEGGYGYTF. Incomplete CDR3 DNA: TGCGCCAGCAGCTTGACAGGGGAAGGGGGCTATGGC.

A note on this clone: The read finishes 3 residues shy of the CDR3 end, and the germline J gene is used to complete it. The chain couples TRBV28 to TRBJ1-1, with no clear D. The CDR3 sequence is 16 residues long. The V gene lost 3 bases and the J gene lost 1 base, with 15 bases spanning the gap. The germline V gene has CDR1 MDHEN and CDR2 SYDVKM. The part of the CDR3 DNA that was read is TGTGCCAGCAGTTTGACGGCTCAGGTGCCGAACACTGAA. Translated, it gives CASSLTAQVPNTE. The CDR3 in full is CASSLTAQVPNTEAFF.

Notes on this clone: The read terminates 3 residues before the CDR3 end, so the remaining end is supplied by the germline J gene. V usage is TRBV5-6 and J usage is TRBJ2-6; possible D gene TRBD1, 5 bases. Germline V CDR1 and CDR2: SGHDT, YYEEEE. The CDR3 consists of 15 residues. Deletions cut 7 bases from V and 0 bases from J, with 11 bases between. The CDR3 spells CASLQVSSGANVLTF. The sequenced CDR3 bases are TGTGCCAGCTTACAGGTTAGCTCTGGGGCCAACGTC.

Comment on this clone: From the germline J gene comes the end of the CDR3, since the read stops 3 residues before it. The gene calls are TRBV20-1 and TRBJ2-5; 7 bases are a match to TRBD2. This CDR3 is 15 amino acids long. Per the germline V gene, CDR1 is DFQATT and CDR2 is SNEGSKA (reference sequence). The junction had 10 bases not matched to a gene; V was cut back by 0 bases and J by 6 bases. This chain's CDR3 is CSARDSASGSQTQYF. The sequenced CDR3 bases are TGCAGTGCTAGAGATAGTGCTAGCGGAAGTCAGACC.

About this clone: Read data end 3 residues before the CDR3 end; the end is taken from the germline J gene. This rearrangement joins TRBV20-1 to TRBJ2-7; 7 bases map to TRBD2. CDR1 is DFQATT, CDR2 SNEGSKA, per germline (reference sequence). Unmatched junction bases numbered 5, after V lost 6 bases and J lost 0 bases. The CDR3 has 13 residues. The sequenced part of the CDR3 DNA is TGCAGTGCGGGGCCTAGCGGCTCCTACGAG. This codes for CSAGPSGSYE. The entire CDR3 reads CSAGPSGSYEQYF.

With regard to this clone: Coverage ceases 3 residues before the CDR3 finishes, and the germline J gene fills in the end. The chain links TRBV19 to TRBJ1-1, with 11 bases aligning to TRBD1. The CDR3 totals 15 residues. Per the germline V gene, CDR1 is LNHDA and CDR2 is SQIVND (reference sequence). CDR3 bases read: TGTGCCAGTAGTACTACCGGGACAGGGGGGCGGGAA. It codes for CASSTTGTGGRE. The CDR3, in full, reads CASSTTGTGGREAFF. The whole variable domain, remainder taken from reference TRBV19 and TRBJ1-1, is DGGITQSPKYLFRKEGQNVTLSCEQNLNHDAMYWYRQDPGQGLRLIYYSQIVNDFQKGDIAEGYSVSREKKESFPLTVTSAQKNPTAFYLCASSTTGTGGREAFFGQGTRLTVV.

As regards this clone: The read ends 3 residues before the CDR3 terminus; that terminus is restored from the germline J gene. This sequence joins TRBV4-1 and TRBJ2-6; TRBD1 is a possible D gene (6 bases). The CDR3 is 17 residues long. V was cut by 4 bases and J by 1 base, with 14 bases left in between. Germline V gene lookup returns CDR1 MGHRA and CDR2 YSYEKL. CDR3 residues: CASSLGQLYSGANVLTF. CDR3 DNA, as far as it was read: TGCGCCAGCAGCCTCGGACAGCTATATTCTGGGGCCAACGTC.

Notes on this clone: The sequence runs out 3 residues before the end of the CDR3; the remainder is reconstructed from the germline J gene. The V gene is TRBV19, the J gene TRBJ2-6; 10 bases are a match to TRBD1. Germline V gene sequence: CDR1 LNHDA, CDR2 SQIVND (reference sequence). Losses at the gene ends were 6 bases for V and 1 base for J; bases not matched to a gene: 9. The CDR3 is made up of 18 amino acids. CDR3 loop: CASRNTGTGESGANVLTF. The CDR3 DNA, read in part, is TGTGCCAGTAGGAACACCGGGACAGGGGAGTCTGGGGCCAACGTC.

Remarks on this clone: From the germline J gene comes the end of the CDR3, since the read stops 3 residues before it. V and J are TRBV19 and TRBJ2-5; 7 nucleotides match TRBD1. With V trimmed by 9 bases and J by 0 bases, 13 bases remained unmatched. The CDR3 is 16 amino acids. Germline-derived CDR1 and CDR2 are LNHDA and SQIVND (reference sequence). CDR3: CASSRDSKSHQETQYF. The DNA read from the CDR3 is TGTGCCAGCTCCCGGGACAGCAAAAGTCACCAAGAGACC.

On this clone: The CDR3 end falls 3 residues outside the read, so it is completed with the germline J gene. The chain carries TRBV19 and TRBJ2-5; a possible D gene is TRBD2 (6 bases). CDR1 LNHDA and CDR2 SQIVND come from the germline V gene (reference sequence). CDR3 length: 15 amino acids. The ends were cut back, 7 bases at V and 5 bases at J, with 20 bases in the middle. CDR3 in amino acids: CASMAPGEPTETQYF. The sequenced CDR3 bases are TGTGCCAGTATGGCCCCGGGGGAGCCTACGGAGACC.